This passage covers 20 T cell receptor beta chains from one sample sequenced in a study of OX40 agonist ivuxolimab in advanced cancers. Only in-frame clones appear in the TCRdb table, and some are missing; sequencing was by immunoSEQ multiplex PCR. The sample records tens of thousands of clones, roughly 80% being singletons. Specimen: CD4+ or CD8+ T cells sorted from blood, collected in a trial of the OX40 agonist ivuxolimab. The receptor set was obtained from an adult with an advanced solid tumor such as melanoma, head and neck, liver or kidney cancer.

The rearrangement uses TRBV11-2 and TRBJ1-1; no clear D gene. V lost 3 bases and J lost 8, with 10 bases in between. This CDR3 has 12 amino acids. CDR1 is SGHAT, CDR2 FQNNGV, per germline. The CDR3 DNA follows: TGTGCCAGCAGCTTCTCAGAATCAGAAGCTTTCTTT. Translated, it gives CASSFSESEAFF. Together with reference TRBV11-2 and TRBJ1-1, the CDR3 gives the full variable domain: EAGVAQSPRYKIIEKRQSVAFWCNPISGHATLYWYQQILGQGPKLLIQFQNNGVVDDSQLPKDRFSAERLKGVDSTLKIQPAKLEDSAVYLCASSFSESEAFFGQGTRLTVV.

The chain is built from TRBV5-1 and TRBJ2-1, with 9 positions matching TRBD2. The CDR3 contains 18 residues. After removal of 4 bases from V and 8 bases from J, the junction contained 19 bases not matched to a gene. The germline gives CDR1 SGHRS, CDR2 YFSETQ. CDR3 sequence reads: CASSPVPAGAGGPYEQFF. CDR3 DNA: TGCGCCAGCAGCCCTGTTCCAGCGGGGGCGGGAGGGCCTTATGAGCAGTTCTTC.

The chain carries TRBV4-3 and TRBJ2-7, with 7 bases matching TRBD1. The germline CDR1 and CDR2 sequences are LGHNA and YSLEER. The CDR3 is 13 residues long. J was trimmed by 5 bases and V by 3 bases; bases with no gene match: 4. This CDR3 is CASSHRTGDEQYF. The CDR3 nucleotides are TGCGCCAGCAGCCACCGCACAGGGGACGAGCAGTACTTC.

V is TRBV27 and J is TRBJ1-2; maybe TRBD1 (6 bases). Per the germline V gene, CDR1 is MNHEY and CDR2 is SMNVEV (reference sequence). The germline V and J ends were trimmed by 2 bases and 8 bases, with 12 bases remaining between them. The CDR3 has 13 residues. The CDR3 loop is CASSLLQGGGYTF. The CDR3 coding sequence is TGTGCCAGCAGTTTACTACAGGGAGGCGGCTACACCTTC.

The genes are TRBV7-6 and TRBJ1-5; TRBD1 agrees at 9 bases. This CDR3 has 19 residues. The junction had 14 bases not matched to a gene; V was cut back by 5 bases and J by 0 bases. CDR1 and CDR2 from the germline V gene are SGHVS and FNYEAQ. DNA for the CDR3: TGTGCCAGCAGCCTTGGGGCCGGGACAGGGATTTATAGCAATCAGCCCCAGCATTTT. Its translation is CASSLGAGTGIYSNQPQHF.

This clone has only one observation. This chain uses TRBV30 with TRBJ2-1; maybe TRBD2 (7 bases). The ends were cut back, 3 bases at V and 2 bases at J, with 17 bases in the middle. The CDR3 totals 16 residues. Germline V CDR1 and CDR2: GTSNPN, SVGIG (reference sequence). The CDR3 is CAWRGGAGPTYNEQFF. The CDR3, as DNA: TGTGCCTGGAGGGGGGGGGCGGGACCAACCTACAATGAGCAGTTCTTC.

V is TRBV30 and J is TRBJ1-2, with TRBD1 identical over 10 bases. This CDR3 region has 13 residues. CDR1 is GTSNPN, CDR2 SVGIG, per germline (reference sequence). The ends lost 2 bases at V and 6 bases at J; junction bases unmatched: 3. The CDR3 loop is CAWSTGTGDGYTF. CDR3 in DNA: TGTGCCTGGAGTACCGGGACAGGGGATGGCTACACCTTC.

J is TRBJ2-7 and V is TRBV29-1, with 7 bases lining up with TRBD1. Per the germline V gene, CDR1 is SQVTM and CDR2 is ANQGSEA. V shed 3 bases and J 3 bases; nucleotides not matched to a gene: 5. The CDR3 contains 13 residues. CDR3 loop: CSVEARDSYEQYF. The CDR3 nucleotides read TGCAGCGTTGAGGCCCGGGACAGCTACGAGCAGTACTTC.

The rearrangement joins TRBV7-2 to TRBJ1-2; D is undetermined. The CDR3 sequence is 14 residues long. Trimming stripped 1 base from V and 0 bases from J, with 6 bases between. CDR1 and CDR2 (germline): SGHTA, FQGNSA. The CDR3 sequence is CASSLGHTNYGYTF. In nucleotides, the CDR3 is TGTGCCAGCAGCTTAGGGCATACTAACTATGGCTACACCTTC.

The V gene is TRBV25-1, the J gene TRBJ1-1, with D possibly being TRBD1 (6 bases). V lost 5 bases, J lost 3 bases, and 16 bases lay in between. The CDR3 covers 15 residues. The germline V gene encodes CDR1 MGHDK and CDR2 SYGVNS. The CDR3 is CASSPSGHLHTEAFF. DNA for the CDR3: TGTGCCAGCAGTCCATCGGGACACCTTCACACTGAAGCTTTCTTT.

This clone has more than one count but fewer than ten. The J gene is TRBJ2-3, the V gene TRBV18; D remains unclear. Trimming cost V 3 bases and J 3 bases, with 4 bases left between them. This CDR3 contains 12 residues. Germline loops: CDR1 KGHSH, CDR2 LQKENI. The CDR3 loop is CASSPGTDTQYF. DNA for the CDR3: TGTGCCAGCTCACCCGGAACAGATACGCAGTATTTT.

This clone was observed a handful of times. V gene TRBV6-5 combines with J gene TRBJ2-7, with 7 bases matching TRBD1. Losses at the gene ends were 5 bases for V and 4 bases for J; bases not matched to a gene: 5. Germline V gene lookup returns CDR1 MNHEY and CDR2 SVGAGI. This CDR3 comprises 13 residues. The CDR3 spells CASSVTGSYEQYF. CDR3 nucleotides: TGTGCCAGCAGTGTGACAGGGTCGTACGAGCAGTACTTC.

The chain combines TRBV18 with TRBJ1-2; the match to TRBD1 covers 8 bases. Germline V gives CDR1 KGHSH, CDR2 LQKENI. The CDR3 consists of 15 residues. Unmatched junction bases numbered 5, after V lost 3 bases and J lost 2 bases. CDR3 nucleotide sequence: TGTGCCAGCTCACCGGGAAGGACAGGGAACTATGGCTACACCTTC. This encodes CASSPGRTGNYGYTF. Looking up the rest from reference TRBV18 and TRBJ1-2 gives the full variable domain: NAGVMQNPRHLVRRRGQEARLRCSPMKGHSHVYWYRQLPEEGLKFMVYLQKENIIDESGMPKERFSAEFPKEGPSILRIQQVVRGDSAAYFCASSPGRTGNYGYTFGSGTRLTVV.

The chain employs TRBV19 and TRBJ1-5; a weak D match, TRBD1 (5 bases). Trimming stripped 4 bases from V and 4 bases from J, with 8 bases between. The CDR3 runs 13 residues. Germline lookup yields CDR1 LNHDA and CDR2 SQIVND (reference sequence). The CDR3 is CASSKQVNQPQHF. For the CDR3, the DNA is TGTGCCAGTAGTAAACAGGTAAATCAGCCCCAGCATTTT.

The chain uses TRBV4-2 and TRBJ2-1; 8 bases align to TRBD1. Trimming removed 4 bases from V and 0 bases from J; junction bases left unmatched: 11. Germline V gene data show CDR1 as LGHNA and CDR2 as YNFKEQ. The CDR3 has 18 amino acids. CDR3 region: CASSRASRQGSSYNEQFF. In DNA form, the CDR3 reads TGTGCCAGCAGCCGAGCCTCCCGACAGGGGAGCTCCTACAATGAGCAGTTCTTC.

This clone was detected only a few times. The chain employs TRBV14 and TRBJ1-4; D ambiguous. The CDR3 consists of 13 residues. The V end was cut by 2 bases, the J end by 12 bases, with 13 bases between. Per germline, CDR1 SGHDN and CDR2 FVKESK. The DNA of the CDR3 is TGTGCCAGCAGCCAACAGTTAGGCGGCGAACTGTTTTTT. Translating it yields CASSQQLGGELFF.

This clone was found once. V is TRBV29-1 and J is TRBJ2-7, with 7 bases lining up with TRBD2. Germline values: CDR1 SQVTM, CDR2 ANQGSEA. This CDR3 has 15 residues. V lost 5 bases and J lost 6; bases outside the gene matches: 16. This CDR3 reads CSVWATWAGAPEQYF. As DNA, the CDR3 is TGCAGCGTTTGGGCGACTTGGGCGGGAGCCCCCGAGCAGTACTTC.

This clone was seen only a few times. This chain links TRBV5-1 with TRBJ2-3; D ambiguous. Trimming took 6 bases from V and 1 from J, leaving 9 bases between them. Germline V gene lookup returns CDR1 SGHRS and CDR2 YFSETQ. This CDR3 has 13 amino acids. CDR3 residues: CASTLQGTDTQYF. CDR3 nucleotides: TGCGCCAGCACCCTACAAGGCACAGATACGCAGTATTTT.

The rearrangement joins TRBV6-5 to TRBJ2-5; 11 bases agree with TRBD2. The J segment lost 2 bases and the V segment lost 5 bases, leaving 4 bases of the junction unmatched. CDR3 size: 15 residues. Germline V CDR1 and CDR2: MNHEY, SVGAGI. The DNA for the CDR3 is TGTGCCAGCAGTCCTTTAGCGGGAGGGCAAGAGACCCAGTACTTC. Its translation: CASSPLAGGQETQYF.

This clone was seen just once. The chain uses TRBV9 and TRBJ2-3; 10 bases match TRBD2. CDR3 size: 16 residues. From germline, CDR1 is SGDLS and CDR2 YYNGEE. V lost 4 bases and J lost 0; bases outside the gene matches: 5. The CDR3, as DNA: TGTGCCAGCAGCCCACTAGCGGGGTCAAGCACAGATACGCAGTATTTT. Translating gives CASSPLAGSSTDTQYF.